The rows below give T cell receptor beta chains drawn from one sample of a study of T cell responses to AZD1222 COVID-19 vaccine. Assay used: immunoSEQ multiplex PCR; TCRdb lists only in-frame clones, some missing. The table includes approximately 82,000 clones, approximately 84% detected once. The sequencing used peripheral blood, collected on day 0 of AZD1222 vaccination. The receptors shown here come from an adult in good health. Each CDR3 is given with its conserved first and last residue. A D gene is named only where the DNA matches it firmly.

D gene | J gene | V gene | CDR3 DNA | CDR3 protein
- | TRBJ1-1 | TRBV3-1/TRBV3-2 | TGTGCCAGCAGCCAGGCTCAGGGAATCACTGAAGCTTTCTTT | CASSQAQGITEAFF
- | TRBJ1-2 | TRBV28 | TGTGCCAGCAGTTTATCTTTCGTTCCGGGGGCGAACTATGGCTACACCTTC | CASSLSFVPGANYGYTF
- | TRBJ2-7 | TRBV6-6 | TGTGCCAGCAGTCCCCCGCCCGGGCGGGAGCAGTACTTC | CASSPPPGREQYF
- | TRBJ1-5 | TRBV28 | TGTGCCAGCAGACAGAGCAATCAGCCCCAGCATTTT | CASRQSNQPQHF
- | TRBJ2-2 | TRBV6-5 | TGTGCCAGCAGTTACTCGGGGGGCACAATCACCGGGGAGCTGTTTTTT | CASSYSGGTITGELFF
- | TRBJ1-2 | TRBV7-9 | TGTGCCAGCAGCCCGACTAGGGGGGATTGGCGGGGCTACACCTTC | CASSPTRGDWRGYTF
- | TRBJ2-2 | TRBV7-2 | TGTGCCAGCAGCCCAAACAGGGAGCCCGGGGAGCTGTTTTTT | CASSPNREPGELFF
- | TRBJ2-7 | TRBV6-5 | TGTGCCAGCAGCCAGGGGACTCCTGGCTACGAGCAGTACTTC | CASSQGTPGYEQYF
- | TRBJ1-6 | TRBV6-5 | TGTGCCAGCTGGTCTTTGGAAGAGAATTCACCCCTCCACTTT | CASWSLEENSPLHF
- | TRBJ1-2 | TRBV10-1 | TGCGCCAGTTTCCCAGGGGTCTACACCTTC | CASFPGVYTF
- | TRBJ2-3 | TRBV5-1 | TGCGCCAGCAGCCCCTGGGCTACCCTCACAGATACGCAGTATTTT | CASSPWATLTDTQYF
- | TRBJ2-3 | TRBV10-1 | TGCGCCCGCCAAGGGGGATATACGCAGTATTTT | CARQGGYTQYF
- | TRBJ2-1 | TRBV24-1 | TGTGCCACCAGTGACCGGGACACGAGCTCCTACAATGAGCAGTTCTTC | CATSDRDTSSYNEQFF
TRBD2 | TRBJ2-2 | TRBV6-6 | TGTGCCAGCAGCCTACTAGCGGGGGGCGGGGAGCTGTTTTTT | CASSLLAGGGELFF